This T cell receptor (beta chain) was retrieved from a study of spatial heterogeneity in lung cancer. The wider study: Any follow-up PBMC samples that were available went on to be sequenced, and the median time to follow-up was about two years after resection.

TCRdb itself ran the 5' RACE reads through MiXCR, one entry per CDR3 protein. The sample has 35,000 to 45,000 distinct CDR3 sequences, about 22% seen once. V gave up 3 bases and J gave up 0 bases; unmatched junction bases: 3. Looked up from germline, CDR1 is DFQATT and CDR2 is SNEGSKA (reference sequence). The CDR3 loop spans 16 amino acids. There are a few counts of this clonotype. Noted time point: blood at routine non-recurrence follow-up after resection. Frozen PBMC, nontumor lung or tumor provided whole RNA, which was sequenced unsorted. The sequence was obtained from a female donor with early-stage non-small cell lung cancer. The material sequenced was PBMCs, taken at follow-up. This chain links TRBV20-1 with TRBJ2-1; TRBD2 aligns across 12 bases. The CDR3: CSASTSGRYSYNEQFF. In DNA form, the CDR3 reads TGCAGTGCTAGTACTAGCGGGAGGTACTCCTACAATGAGCAGTTCTTC.